The 32 T cell receptor beta chains below were found in one sample sequenced in a study of blood T cell repertoires in COVID-19. Assay used: immunoSEQ multiplex PCR; TCRdb lists only in-frame clones, some missing. The table lists over 150,000 clones, about 85% of them singletons. Sequencing input: peripheral blood. The receptors derive from a man aged 40-49 years with acute or convalescent COVID-19.

The chain carries TRBV7-9 and TRBJ1-6, with a weak D call TRBD1 (6 bases). This CDR3 has 13 residues. Per the germline V gene, CDR1 is SEHNR and CDR2 is FQNEAQ (reference sequence). Deletions cut 4 bases from V and 7 bases from J, with 8 bases between. This CDR3 reads CASSSTGNSPLHF. DNA of the CDR3: TGTGCCAGCAGCTCAACAGGGAATTCACCCCTCCACTTT.

The chain carries TRBV19 and TRBJ1-6, with D uncertain. CDR1 is LNHDA, CDR2 SQIVND, per germline (reference sequence). Between the trimmed V and J ends, which lost 2 bases and 10 bases, there was a span of 15 bases. The CDR3 covers 15 residues. Here the CDR3 DNA reads TGTGCCAGTAGTATAACAGCAATGCAACCCTCACCCCTCCACTTT. Residues: CASSITAMQPSPLHF.

CDR3 residues: CSVEDPTTGHGELFF. In nucleotides, the CDR3 is TGCAGCGTTGAAGATCCGACGACAGGCCACGGGGAGCTGTTTTTT. This chain uses TRBV29-1 with TRBJ2-2, with D perhaps TRBD1 (6 bases). The CDR3 is 15 residues long. V was cut by 0 bases and J by 7 bases, with 15 bases left in between. Germline assignment: CDR1 SQVTM and CDR2 ANQGSEA.

The V and J genes are TRBV4-3 and TRBJ1-2; D call uncertain. Germline V gene lookup returns CDR1 LGHNA and CDR2 YSLEER. This CDR3 has 15 residues. V lost 0 bases, J lost 0 bases, and 8 bases lay in between. The CDR3 is CASSQENLANYGYTF. The CDR3 DNA reads as TGCGCCAGCAGCCAAGAGAACCTAGCTAACTATGGCTACACCTTC.

The chain couples TRBV28 to TRBJ1-5; 7 bases map to TRBD1. This CDR3 spans 12 amino acids. Germline CDR1 is MDHEN and CDR2 is SYDVKM. Trimming removed 10 bases from V and 5 bases from J; junction bases left unmatched: 5. The DNA of the CDR3 is TGTGCCACCGGGACAGAAGATCAGCCCCAGCATTTT. Its protein product is CATGTEDQPQHF.

The rearrangement uses TRBV13 and TRBJ2-7; D is possibly TRBD1 (5 bases). CDR3 size: 15 residues. The V gene's germline CDR1 is PRHDT and CDR2 FYEKMQ (reference sequence). V shed 5 bases and J shed 6 bases, with 20 bases lying between them. The CDR3 nucleotides are TGTGCCAGCAGCCCACAGGACCAACGATCTGTCGAGCAGTACTTC. It translates to CASSPQDQRSVEQYF.

The chain couples TRBV5-4 to TRBJ1-2; D unclear. Per the germline V gene, CDR1 is SGHNT and CDR2 is YYREEE (reference sequence). CDR3 length: 14 residues. V lost 6 bases and J lost 0, with 12 bases in between. This CDR3 is CASTQQSSNYGYTF. DNA of the CDR3: TGTGCCAGCACCCAACAGTCTTCTAACTATGGCTACACCTTC. The whole variable domain, filled in from reference TRBV5-4 and TRBJ1-2, reads ETGVTQSPTHLIKTRGQQVTLRCSSQSGHNTVSWYQQALGQGPQFIFQYYREEENGRGNFPPRFSGLQFPNYSSELNVNALELDDSALYLCASTQQSSNYGYTFGSGTRLTVV.

V is TRBV18 and J is TRBJ2-5; 10 nucleotides match TRBD1. The V gene's germline CDR1 is KGHSH and CDR2 LQKENI. The CDR3 length is 15 residues. V lost 6 bases and J lost 5; bases outside the gene matches: 9. The CDR3 protein is CASSPGQGEVETQYF. CDR3 bases: TGTGCCAGCTCGCCAGGACAGGGGGAAGTGGAGACCCAGTACTTC.

The V and J genes are TRBV19 and TRBJ1-3; 10 bases are a match to TRBD1. V shed 11 bases and J 5 bases; nucleotides not matched to a gene: 9. CDR3 length equals 14 residues. CDR1 is LNHDA, CDR2 SQIVND, per germline (reference sequence). The CDR3 bases are TGTGCCGCCACGGGACAGGGGAATCGAAACACCATATATTTT. It specifies CAATGQGNRNTIYF.

This chain uses TRBV20-1 with TRBJ2-7; 9 bases fit TRBD1. The CDR3 is 11 amino acids. Unmatched junction bases numbered 2, after V lost 5 bases and J lost 6 bases. Germline V CDR1 and CDR2: DFQATT, SNEGSKA (reference sequence). The CDR3 spells CSAYRGLEQYF. In nucleotides, the CDR3 is TGCAGTGCTTACAGGGGGCTCGAGCAGTACTTC.

The chain uses TRBV30 and TRBJ1-5, with D hard to call. The V and J ends lost 2 bases and 5 bases respectively, with 10 bases between them. CDR1 is GTSNPN, CDR2 SVGIG, per germline (reference sequence). This CDR3 is built from 13 residues. CDR3 region: CAWSTDNYQPQHF. CDR3 bases: TGTGCCTGGAGTACCGACAATTATCAGCCCCAGCATTTT.

The chain has TRBV5-1 and TRBJ2-2; 10 nucleotides line up with TRBD1. From germline, CDR1 is SGHRS and CDR2 YFSETQ. The junction had 20 bases not matched to a gene; V was cut back by 4 bases and J by 5 bases. The CDR3 is 20 amino acids. CDR3 region: CASSPGDRGPLMGRTGELFF. The CDR3 DNA follows: TGCGCCAGCAGCCCGGGGGACAGGGGTCCCCTTATGGGTAGGACCGGGGAGCTGTTTTTT.

This clone has only one observation. The V call is TRBV28, the J call TRBJ1-5; 7 bases match TRBD1. The CDR3 contains 16 residues. Per germline, CDR1 MDHEN and CDR2 SYDVKM. V lost 4 bases and J lost 2; bases outside the gene matches: 8. CDR3: CASSYPGGSGNQPQHF. The CDR3 DNA sequence: TGTGCCAGCAGTTACCCAGGGGGATCGGGCAATCAGCCCCAGCATTTT.

The V and J genes are TRBV11-2 and TRBJ2-5, with unresolved D. The length of the CDR3 is 13 residues. The germline V gene has CDR1 SGHAT and CDR2 FQNNGV. Trimming removed 5 bases from V and 2 bases from J, with 9 bases in between. Here the CDR3 reads CASSLTAQETQYF. The CDR3, as DNA: TGTGCCAGCAGCCTTACAGCTCAAGAGACCCAGTACTTC.

This clone was found a few times. The gene calls are TRBV30 and TRBJ1-1, with D perhaps TRBD1 (5 bases). The germline V gene has CDR1 GTSNPN and CDR2 SVGIG (reference sequence). This CDR3 region has 12 residues. The V end was cut by 0 bases, the J end by 9 bases, with 11 bases between. The CDR3: CAWSVRGWQAFF. In DNA form, the CDR3 reads TGTGCCTGGAGTGTACGGGGGTGGCAAGCTTTCTTT.

The sample holds a few counts of this clone. The V and J genes are TRBV7-2 and TRBJ2-2, with TRBD2 as a possible D gene (6 bases). The V gene's germline CDR1 is SGHTA and CDR2 FQGNSA. The CDR3 extends over 14 amino acids. Trimming pared 3 bases from V and 1 base from J, leaving 6 bases between. CDR3 residues: CASSFSGNTGELFF. The CDR3 nucleotides are TGTGCCAGCAGCTTTAGCGGGAACACCGGGGAGCTGTTTTTT.

The rearrangement links TRBV7-3 to TRBJ2-1; D possibly corresponds to TRBD2 (7 bases). The CDR3 is made up of 15 amino acids. Per the germline V gene, CDR1 is SGHTA and CDR2 is FQGTGA. V lost 5 bases and J lost 7, with 18 bases in between. The CDR3 DNA reads TGTGCCAGCAGCCTCGGGGGGACAAGAGGAAATGAGCAGTTCTTC. It is translated as CASSLGGTRGNEQFF.

The rearrangement joins TRBV27 to TRBJ1-5, with a weak D call TRBD1 (5 bases). The germline CDR1 and CDR2 sequences are MNHEY and SMNVEV (reference sequence). The CDR3 length is 14 residues. The V gene lost 5 bases and the J gene lost 1 base, with 9 bases spanning the gap. CDR3 in amino acids: CASSGQKSNQPQHF. The CDR3 DNA follows: TGTGCCAGCAGTGGACAAAAAAGCAATCAGCCCCAGCATTTT.

The rearrangement links TRBV11-1 to TRBJ1-1; D is uncertain. The CDR3 covers 14 residues. CDR1 and CDR2 (germline): SGHAT, FQDESV (reference sequence). Trimming removed 1 base at V and 1 base at J, with 7 bases between. The CDR3, as DNA: TGTGCCAGCAGCTTAGGACAAGGGAACACTGAAGCTTTCTTT. Translation: CASSLGQGNTEAFF.

The chain is built from TRBV27 and TRBJ1-3, with D uncertain. The CDR3 extends over 15 amino acids. V gave up 5 bases and J gave up 4 bases, with 15 bases separating them. From germline, CDR1 is MNHEY and CDR2 SMNVEV (reference sequence). DNA for the CDR3: TGTGCCAGCAGTCCGACCGGAGGGAACGGAAACACCATATATTTT. Translated: CASSPTGGNGNTIYF.

This clone was counted between two and nine times. This chain joins TRBV5-6 and TRBJ1-5; 7 bases line up with TRBD1. Germline trimming cut 4 bases from V and 4 bases from J; bases unmatched to any gene: 14. In germline, CDR1 is SGHDT, CDR2 YYEEEE. The length of the CDR3 is 17 residues. The CDR3 here is CASSPGRGPGRNQPQHF. The CDR3 nucleotides read TGTGCCAGCAGCCCCGGAAGGGGGCCAGGGCGGAATCAGCCCCAGCATTTT.

This clone was observed at least ten times. This chain uses TRBV6-1 with TRBJ1-1; 10 nucleotides align to TRBD1. This CDR3 is built from 14 residues. Germline lookup yields CDR1 MNHNS and CDR2 SASEGT. J lost 4 bases, V lost 1 base, and 0 bases had no gene match. In nucleotides, the CDR3 is TGTGCCAGCAGTGAAGGGACAGGGGGCACTGAAGCTTTCTTT. Residues: CASSEGTGGTEAFF.

The rearrangement uses TRBV28 and TRBJ1-2; 9 positions agree with TRBD1. V lost 6 bases, J lost 8 bases, and 10 bases stayed unmatched. The CDR3 contains 14 residues. CDR1 is MDHEN, CDR2 SYDVKM, per germline. Written as DNA, the CDR3 is TGTGCCAGCAGCCCACCGGGACAGGGTGGAGGCTACACCTTC. Translated: CASSPPGQGGGYTF.

The chain employs TRBV27 and TRBJ1-2; D is undetermined. The length of the CDR3 is 13 residues. Trimming removed 5 bases at V and 2 bases at J, with 9 bases between. Germline V CDR1 and CDR2: MNHEY, SMNVEV (reference sequence). This CDR3 reads CASSQTPNYGYTF. The CDR3 nucleotides are TGTGCCAGCAGTCAGACACCCAACTATGGCTACACCTTC.

V and J are TRBV9 and TRBJ2-1, with a weak D call TRBD2 (6 bases). This CDR3 spans 16 amino acids. The V end was cut by 3 bases, the J end by 2 bases, with 15 bases between. Germline-derived CDR1 and CDR2 are SGDLS and YYNGEE. The CDR3: CASSEEAGTTYNEQFF. In DNA form, the CDR3 reads TGTGCCAGCAGCGAAGAGGCGGGAACGACCTACAATGAGCAGTTCTTC.

This chain joins TRBV5-1 and TRBJ1-4, with 7 bases aligning to TRBD1. Trimming took 3 bases from V and 6 from J; bases not matched to a gene: 17. The CDR3 runs 18 residues. Germline V lookup: CDR1 SGHRS, CDR2 YFSETQ. CDR3 DNA: TGCGCCAGCAGCTCTAATTCCCAAAGACAGGGTCGAGATGAAAAACTGTTTTTT. Its translation: CASSSNSQRQGRDEKLFF.

The gene calls are TRBV24-1 and TRBJ2-3; 9 bases are shared with TRBD2. Germline-derived CDR1 and CDR2 are KGHDR and SFDVKD. CDR3 length equals 14 residues. V gave up 6 bases and J gave up 2 bases; unmatched junction bases: 2. The CDR3 sequence: CATSSGGLTDTQYF. DNA for the CDR3: TGTGCCACCAGTAGCGGGGGGCTCACAGATACGCAGTATTTT.

The J gene is TRBJ2-3, the V gene TRBV24-1, with 7 positions matching TRBD1. Trimming at V came to 4 bases and at J to 2 bases, leaving 11 bases not matched to a gene. Germline CDR1 reads KGHDR; CDR2 reads SFDVKD. CDR3 size: 17 residues. The CDR3 DNA reads TGTGCCACCAGTGACTCGTTCCGGGACAGAGACACAGATACGCAGTATTTT. This codes for CATSDSFRDRDTDTQYF.

This clone was observed once. This chain joins TRBV2 and TRBJ2-7; D might be TRBD2 (5 bases). Trimming took 3 bases from V and 5 from J, leaving 8 bases between them. Germline V CDR1 and CDR2: SNHLY, FYNNEI. The CDR3 loop spans 12 amino acids. This CDR3 is CASSDSGNEQYF. The CDR3 DNA reads as TGTGCCAGCAGTGACTCGGGGAACGAGCAGTACTTC.

The chain combines TRBV15 with TRBJ2-6, with D tentatively TRBD1 (6 bases). V dropped 9 bases and J dropped 4 bases, with 10 bases sitting between them. Germline V lookup: CDR1 LNHNV, CDR2 YYDKDF (reference sequence). The CDR3 runs 13 residues. CDR3 sequence reads: CATQGPGANVLTF. The CDR3 DNA reads as TGTGCCACACAGGGCCCCGGGGCCAACGTCCTGACTTTC.

The genes are TRBV5-5 and TRBJ1-2, with 9 bases lining up with TRBD1. The CDR3 covers 18 residues. J was trimmed by 1 base and V by 4 bases; bases with no gene match: 14. Germline CDR1 and CDR2: SGHKS and YYEKEE (reference sequence). Written as DNA, the CDR3 is TGTGCCAGCAGCCTGGAACCCGGGACAGGGACTTTTAACTATGGCTACACCTTC. Protein sequence: CASSLEPGTGTFNYGYTF. Full variable domain (rest looked up from reference TRBV5-5 and TRBJ1-2): DAGVTQSPTHLIKTRGQQVTLRCSPISGHKSVSWYQQVLGQGPQFIFQYYEKEERGRGNFPDRFSARQFPNYSSELNVNALLLGDSALYLCASSLEPGTGTFNYGYTFGSGTRLTVV.

This chain links TRBV30 with TRBJ1-2; TRBD1 matches at 7 bases. CDR3 size: 15 residues. The junction had 9 bases not matched to a gene; V was cut back by 3 bases and J by 2 bases. Germline assignment: CDR1 GTSNPN and CDR2 SVGIG (reference sequence). In DNA form, the CDR3 reads TGTGCCTGGAGCGAACGGGGACAGCTGAACTATGGCTACACCTTC. This codes for CAWSERGQLNYGYTF.